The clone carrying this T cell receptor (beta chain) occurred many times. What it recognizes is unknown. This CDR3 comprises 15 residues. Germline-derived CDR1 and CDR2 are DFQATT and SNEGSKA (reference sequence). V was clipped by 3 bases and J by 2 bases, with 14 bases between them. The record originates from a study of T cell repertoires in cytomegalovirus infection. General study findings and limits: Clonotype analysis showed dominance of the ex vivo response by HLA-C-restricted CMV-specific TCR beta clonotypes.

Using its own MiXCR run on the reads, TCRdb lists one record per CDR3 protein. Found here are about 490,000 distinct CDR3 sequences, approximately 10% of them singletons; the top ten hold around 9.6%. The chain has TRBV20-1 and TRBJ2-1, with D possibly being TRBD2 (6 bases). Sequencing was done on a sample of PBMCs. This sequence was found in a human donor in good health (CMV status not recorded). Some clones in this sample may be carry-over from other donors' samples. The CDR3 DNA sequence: TGCAGTGCTAGCCTGGCGGGAATCGCCTACAATGAGCAGTTCTTC. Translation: CSASLAGIAYNEQFF.